This TCR beta chain was identified in a study of beta chain features in type 1 diabetes (dated by TCRdb to the late 2010s). In terms of the full investigation: Mean age, gender distribution, total cell number and subset yield were not different between patients and healthy donors. A total of roughly 110 million sorted cells were examined across all samples, and the number of cells per subset was strongly correlated with RNA yield. In the study, recently diagnosed type 1 diabetes patients and matched healthy donors were compared on the TCRB repertoires of their sorted circulating CD4+ T cell subsets. Regulatory and stem cell-like memory subsets were obtained from only 8 patients and roughly 8 healthy donors, while naive and central memory subsets were obtained from all 28 donors.

General conclusions and limits of the study: Type 1 diabetes patients showed a moderate but significant shortening of TCRB CDR3 length in all four CD4+ subsets. Because cDNA was sequenced instead of genomic DNA, activated cells with high expression could be over-represented, although the groups did not differ in activation or CD3 levels. Naive, central memory and regulatory TCRB repertoires appeared to be more similar among patients than among healthy donors. Fewer insertions and more nucleotide deletions at VDJ recombination sites were observed in patients with type 1 diabetes, implying thymic rearrangement abnormalities. Because small numbers of individuals were included in the HLA sub-analyses, any influence of HLA type on TCRB rearrangement was left unresolved. Shorter templates might be favored by PCR, yet because patient and control samples were amplified and corrected together, any such skew would affect both groups equally.

The entire amount of isolated RNA was reverse transcribed using the High Capacity cDNA Reverse Transcription Kit, so the sequenced TCRB transcripts were expressed ones. Naive, central memory and regulatory T cell samples underwent deep immunoSEQ sequencing, averaging about 3.5 million total reads per sample. After sorted cells were lysed in RLT buffer, RNA was extracted with DNase-treated RNeasy Micro or Mini kits, with the choice depending on cell number. To prevent cross-contamination, every cell subset was processed on its own, while patient and healthy donor samples were processed together. The immunoSEQ multiplex PCR was used to amplify TCRB sequences from cDNA, generating 87-bp fragments that spanned the CDR3 region. Sequencing of the amplicons was done on the Illumina HiSeq platform. Under the source paper's analysis protocol: PCR bias was computationally corrected using synthetic template baselines, reads within Hamming distance 2 were collapsed, and singletons that could not be merged were discarded. Reads were aligned against IMGT so that V, D and J genes, CDR3 length and insertions or deletions at six rearrangement sites could be assigned. Within each subset, clonotype counts were normalized to sorted cell number, and only after that were true diversity and Gini coefficients computed with the tcR R package. Repertoire sharing was quantified using the overlap coefficient calculated on TCRB nucleotide sequences. As a proxy for the pre-selection repertoire, out-of-frame TCRB sequences from naive cells were analyzed. TCRdb re-hosts the immuneACCESS table, in-frame sequences only. Its copies lack some clones; in the studies checked, an unresolved V gene accounts for under half of them, and the cause for the rest is not known. V and J calls and clone size are as listed in that table; D and trimming were resolved from the DNA. In all, the sample holds about 620,000 clones, and around 16% of those were seen once. The leading ten clones occupy 0.09% to 0.095% of the sample.

This clone has just a few counts. Its antigen is not yet known. There are no base qualities to consult, and no much larger clone falls within one base. The junction shows trimming of 1 base on V and 4 bases on J, plus 20 bases between the germline ends. CDR1 and CDR2 (SGHNT, YYREEE) derive from the germline V gene (reference sequence). From the cysteine through the phenylalanine, the CDR3 covers 17 amino acids. Only the CDR3 portion is preserved as DNA: 51 bases, with reading frame beginning at the first base. Each donor gave one peripheral blood draw, averaging approximately 0.12 L, which was collected into heparinised tubes. Naive, central memory, regulatory and stem cell-like memory CD4+ T cells were sorted on a BD FACSAria II using a panel including CD45RO, CCR7, CD25, CD127, CD95 and CD27. Purity was above 95% for every sorted population. PBMCs were isolated right away by Lymphoprep density gradient centrifugation and were stained directly, without culture. Samples were stained and sorted in pairs, with one healthy donor and one patient per experiment, so that batch effects were minimized.

The sequenced material came from naive CD4+ T cells from blood. In the paper's terms, the cell subset or site label means: true naive CD4+ T cells. The origin of this receptor is a young man in good health. This sequence uses TRBV5-4 and TRBJ1-2; the D gene is perhaps TRBD1, on 6 matching bases. The CDR3 protein is CASSLSRDMVWAYGYTF. The DNA reads TGTGCCAGCAGCTTGTCCCGGGACATGGTATGGGCCTATGGCTACACCTTC.